The subject of this entry is one T cell receptor beta chain. The sample originates from a study of blood T cell repertoires in COVID-19. V lost 4 bases, J lost 5 bases, and 15 bases lay in between. The CDR3 covers 14 residues. CDR1 is SGHDT, CDR2 YYEEEE, per germline. The data were produced by immunoSEQ multiplex PCR, yet TCRdb's version contains in-frame clones alone and is incomplete. The data show 190,000 or so clones, roughly nine tenths seen once. Donors in Cohort 3 counted as recovered after two negative PCRs, clearance, or symptom resolution. The sequence came from a woman in her thirties who had recovered from COVID-19. The rearrangement links TRBV5-6 to TRBJ2-5; perhaps TRBD1 as D (6 bases). The sequencing input was PBMCs or T cells enriched from blood (not recorded which). This chain's CDR3 is CASSVQGMRETQYF. CDR3 DNA: TGTGCCAGCAGCGTTCAGGGGATGCGGGAGACCCAGTACTTC.